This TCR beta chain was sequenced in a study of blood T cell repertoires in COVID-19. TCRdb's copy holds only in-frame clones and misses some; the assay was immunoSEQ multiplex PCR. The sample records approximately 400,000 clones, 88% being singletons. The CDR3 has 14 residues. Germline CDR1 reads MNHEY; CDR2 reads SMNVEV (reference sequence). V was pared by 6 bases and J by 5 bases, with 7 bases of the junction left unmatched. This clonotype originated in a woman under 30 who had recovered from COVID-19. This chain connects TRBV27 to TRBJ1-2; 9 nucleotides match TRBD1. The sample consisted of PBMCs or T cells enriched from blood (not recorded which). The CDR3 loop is CASSLEGQGYGYTF. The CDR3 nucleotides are TGTGCCAGCAGCCTTGAGGGACAGGGTTATGGCTACACCTTC.